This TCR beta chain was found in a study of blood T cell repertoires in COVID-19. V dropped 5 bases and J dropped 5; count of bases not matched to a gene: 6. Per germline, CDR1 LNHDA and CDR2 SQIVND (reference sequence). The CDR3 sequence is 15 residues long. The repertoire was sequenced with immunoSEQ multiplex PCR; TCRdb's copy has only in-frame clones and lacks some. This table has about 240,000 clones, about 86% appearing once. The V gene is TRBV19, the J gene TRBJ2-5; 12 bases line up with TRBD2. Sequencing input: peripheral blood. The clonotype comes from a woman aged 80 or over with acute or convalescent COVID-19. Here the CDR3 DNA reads TGTGCCAGTAGTCCTCTAGCGGGGGGGCGGGAGACCCAGTACTTC. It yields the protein CASSPLAGGRETQYF. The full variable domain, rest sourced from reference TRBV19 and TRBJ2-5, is DGGITQSPKYLFRKEGQNVTLSCEQNLNHDAMYWYRQDPGQGLRLIYYSQIVNDFQKGDIAEGYSVSREKKESFPLTVTSAQKNPTAFYLCASSPLAGGRETQYFGPGTRLLVL.